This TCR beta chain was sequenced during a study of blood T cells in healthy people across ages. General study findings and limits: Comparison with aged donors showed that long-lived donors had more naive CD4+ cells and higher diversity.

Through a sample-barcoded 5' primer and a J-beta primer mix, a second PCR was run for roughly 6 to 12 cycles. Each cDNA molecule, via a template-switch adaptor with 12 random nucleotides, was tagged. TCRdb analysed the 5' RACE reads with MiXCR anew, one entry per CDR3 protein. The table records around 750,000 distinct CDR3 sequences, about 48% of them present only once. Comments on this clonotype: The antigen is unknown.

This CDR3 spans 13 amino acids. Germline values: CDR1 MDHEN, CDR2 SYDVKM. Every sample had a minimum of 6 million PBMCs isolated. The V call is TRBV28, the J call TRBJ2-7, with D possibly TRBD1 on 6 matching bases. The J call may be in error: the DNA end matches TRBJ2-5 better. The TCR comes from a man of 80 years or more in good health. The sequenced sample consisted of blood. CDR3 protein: CASRPRGRETQYF. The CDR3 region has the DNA TGTGCCAGCAGACCCAGGGGACGGGAGACCCAGTACTTC.